A selection of T cell receptor beta chains follows, all from one sample in a study of cytotoxic CD8 clonotypes in ibrutinib-treated CLL. The data were produced by immunoSEQ multiplex PCR, yet TCRdb's version contains in-frame clones alone and is incomplete. The sample has approximately 150,000 clones; roughly four fifths are singletons. Specimen: PBMCs, collected after 24 months of ibrutinib treatment. The receptors originated from a human donor with chronic lymphocytic leukemia. The CDR3 runs from the conserved cysteine through the conserved F or W. The order of the fields is clone size, D gene, J gene, V gene, CDR3 protein, CDR3 DNA. D genes are given only for firm matches. Size tells how often a clone was seen (once, few, many) or the class of an expanded clone, and some rows leave it out.

few | . | TRBJ1-5 | TRBV7-8 | CASSLDMGPQHF | TGTGCCAGCAGCTTGGACATGGGGCCCCAGCATTTT
. | TRBD1 | TRBJ2-5 | TRBV11-2 | CASSLGTGIEETQYF | TGTGCCAGCAGCTTAGGGACAGGGATAGAGGAGACCCAGTACTTC
. | . | TRBJ1-6 | TRBV5-1 | CASSFGRPSDSPLHF | TGCGCCAGCAGCTTCGGCAGGCCGTCGGATTCACCCCTCCACTTT
. | . | TRBJ1-1 | TRBV30 | CASQRAEAFF | TGTGCCTCCCAACGTGCTGAAGCTTTCTTT
. | . | TRBJ1-6 | TRBV11-2 | CASSTRVNSPLHF | TGTGCCAGCAGCACCCGAGTTAATTCACCCCTCCACTTT
. | . | TRBJ2-5 | TRBV11-2 | CASSLGGKLETQYF | TGTGCCAGCAGCTTAGGGGGGAAATTAGAGACCCAGTACTTC
. | . | TRBJ1-1 | TRBV6-6 | CASSDDRRNTEAFF | TGTGCCAGCAGTGACGACAGGAGGAACACTGAAGCTTTCTTT
. | TRBD2 | TRBJ2-1 | TRBV7-2 | CASSLRREGWNEQFF | TGTGCCAGCAGCTTACGGCGGGAGGGCTGGAATGAGCAGTTCTTC
. | TRBD2 | TRBJ2-1 | TRBV7-2 | CASTLAGDTRSEQFF | TGTGCCAGCACCCTAGCGGGGGATACCAGAAGCGAGCAGTTCTTC
. | . | TRBJ1-6 | TRBV6-5 | CASSYSVGGSPLHF | TGTGCCAGCAGTTACTCGGTGGGAGGTTCACCCCTCCACTTT
once | . | TRBJ2-7 | TRBV19 | CASSQPQGGEQYF | TGTGCCAGTAGTCAACCCCAGGGTGGCGAGCAGTACTTC
. | TRBD1 | TRBJ1-6 | TRBV7-2 | CASSSEDRGGYNSPLHF | TGTGCCAGCAGCTCCGAAGACAGGGGGGGCTATAATTCACCCCTCCACTTT
. | . | TRBJ2-3 | TRBV7-2 | CASSFSTDTQYF | TGTGCCAGCAGCTTCTCCACAGATACGCAGTATTTT
. | TRBD1 | TRBJ2-7 | TRBV19 | CASSMGTGPYEQYF | TGTGCCAGTAGTATGGGGACAGGGCCCTACGAGCAGTACTTC
. | . | TRBJ1-5 | TRBV28 | CASSPGNQPQHF | TGTGCCAGCAGTCCAGGCAATCAGCCCCAGCATTTT
few | . | TRBJ2-7 | TRBV28 | CASSYLPLGEQYF | TGTGCCAGCAGTTACCTCCCTTTAGGCGAGCAGTACTTC